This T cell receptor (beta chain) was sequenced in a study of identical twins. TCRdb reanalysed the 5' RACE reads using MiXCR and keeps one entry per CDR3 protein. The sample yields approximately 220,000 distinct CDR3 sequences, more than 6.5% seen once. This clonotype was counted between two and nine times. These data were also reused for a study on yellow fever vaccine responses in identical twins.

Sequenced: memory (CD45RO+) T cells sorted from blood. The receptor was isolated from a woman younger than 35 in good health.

The CDR3 nucleotides are TGTGCCAGCAGCGCCAAACTAGGGGTGGCCGGGGAGCTGTTTTTT. Amino acid sequence: CASSAKLGVAGELFF. The rearrangement uses TRBV7-3 and TRBJ2-2; the D gene could be TRBD1 or TRBD2 (5 bases each). The CDR3 is 15 residues long. Trimming left V 5 bases short and J 6 bases short, with 16 bases between. Germline loops: CDR1 SGHTA, CDR2 FQGTGA.